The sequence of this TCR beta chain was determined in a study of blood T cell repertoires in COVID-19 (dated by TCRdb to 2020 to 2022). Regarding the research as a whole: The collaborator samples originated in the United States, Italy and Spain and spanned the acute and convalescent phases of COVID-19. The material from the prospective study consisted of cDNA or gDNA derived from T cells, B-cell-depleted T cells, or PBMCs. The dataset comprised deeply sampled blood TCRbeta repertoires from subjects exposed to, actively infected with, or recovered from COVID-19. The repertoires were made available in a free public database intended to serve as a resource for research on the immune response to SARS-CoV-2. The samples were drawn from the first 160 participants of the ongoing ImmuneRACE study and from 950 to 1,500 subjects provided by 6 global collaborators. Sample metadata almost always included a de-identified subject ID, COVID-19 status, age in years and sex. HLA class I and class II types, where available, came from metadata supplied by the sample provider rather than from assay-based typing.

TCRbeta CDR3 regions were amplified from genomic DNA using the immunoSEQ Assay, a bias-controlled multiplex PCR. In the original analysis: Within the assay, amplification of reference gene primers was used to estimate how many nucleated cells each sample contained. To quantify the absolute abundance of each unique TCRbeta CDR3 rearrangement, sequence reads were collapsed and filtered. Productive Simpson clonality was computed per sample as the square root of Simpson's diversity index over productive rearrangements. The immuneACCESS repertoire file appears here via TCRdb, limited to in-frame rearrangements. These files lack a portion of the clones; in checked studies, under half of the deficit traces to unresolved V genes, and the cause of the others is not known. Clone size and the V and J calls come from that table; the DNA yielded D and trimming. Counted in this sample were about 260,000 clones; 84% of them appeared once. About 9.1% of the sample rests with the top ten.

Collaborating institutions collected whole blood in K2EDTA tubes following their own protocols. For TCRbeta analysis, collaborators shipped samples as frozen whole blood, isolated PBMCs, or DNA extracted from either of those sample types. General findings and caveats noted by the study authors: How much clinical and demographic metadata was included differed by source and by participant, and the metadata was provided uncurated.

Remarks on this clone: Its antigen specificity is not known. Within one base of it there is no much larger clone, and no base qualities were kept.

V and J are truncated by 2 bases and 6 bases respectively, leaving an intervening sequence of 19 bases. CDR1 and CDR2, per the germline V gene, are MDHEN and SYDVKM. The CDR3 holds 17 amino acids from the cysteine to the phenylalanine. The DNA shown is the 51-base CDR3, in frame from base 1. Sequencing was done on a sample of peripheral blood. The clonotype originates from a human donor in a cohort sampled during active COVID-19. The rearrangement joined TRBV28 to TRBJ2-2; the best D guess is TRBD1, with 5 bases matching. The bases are TGTGCCAGCAGTTTAGGATTAGGGCAGGGTGGAGCCGGGGAGCTGTTTTTT. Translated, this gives CASSLGLGQGGAGELFF.